This T cell receptor (beta chain) was retrieved from a study of CD8 T cells in Susac syndrome (dated by TCRdb to about 2019). Background on the whole study: Whether CD8+ T cell activation and differentiation in Susac syndrome was antigen driven was tested using repertoire sequencing. The study compared CD8+ T cell repertoire clonality among over 9 healthy donors, 14 Susac syndrome patients and roughly 16 multiple sclerosis patients. What the authors observed across the whole study: The number of individuals in the TCR sequencing and HLA analysis was acknowledged as relatively small.

Turning to this clonotype: Its antigen is currently not known. No clone much larger than this one lies a single base away; base qualities are absent.

High-throughput TCR beta sequencing profiled peripheral blood CD8+ and CD4+ T cells from healthy donors, Susac syndrome patients and multiple sclerosis patients. Treatment-naive patients with stable or active relapsing-remitting disease fulfilling revised McDonald criteria were used as multiple sclerosis controls. CD8+ TEMRA cells were enriched by FACS, while bulk CD8+ and CD4+ T cells were purified by magnetic negative isolation. Blood was drawn into EDTA tubes, processed within 24 hours, and PBMCs were isolated by density gradient centrifugation. PBMCs intended for TCR sequencing were frozen in liquid nitrogen and were later thawed in a 37 degrees C water bath. Purity of sorted or isolated CD4+, CD8+ and CD8+ TEMRA cells was at least 90%. The CDR3 numbers 16 residues from cysteine through phenylalanine. Only the CDR3 DNA is retained, 48 bases long and in frame from the first base. The junction carries 14 bases between V and J, which are trimmed by 0 bases and 2 bases respectively. CDR1 LGHNA and CDR2 YSLEER are derived from the germline V gene.

RNA was extracted with the RNeasy kit and 0.5 to 1 ug was reverse transcribed using random hexamers. The immunoSEQ multiplex PCR assay, covering 54 Vbeta and 13 Jbeta segments, was used to amplify TCR beta CDR3 regions. Bias from PCR amplification was corrected by using a synthetic template baseline for primer optimization and for computational correction. Processing in the source paper ran as follows. Reads were annotated to V, D and J genes per IMGT and analyzed with immunoSEQ Analyzer, keeping only productive sequences. To calculate clonality, Shannon entropy was normalized by log2 of the number of productive unique sequences and then subtracted from one. For each patient and control, public and private clones were evaluated within the 100 most prevalent clones. Clones were defined as Susac-specific when absent from the healthy and MS cohorts, from about 970 published viral clones and from other ImmuneACCESS disease sequences. In TCRdb, the public reads were trimmed at Q25 with fastp and aligned with MiXCR, with productive beta chains retained. Every entry covers one CDR3 protein and lists the most common genes and DNA from its rows. These V and J calls are TCRdb output, not the study's own analysis. The sample profile shows about 300,000 distinct CDR3 sequences; 85% of them were found once. The ten most abundant clones make up about 0.22% of the sample.

The chain is assembled from TRBV4-3 and TRBJ2-7; possibly the D gene is TRBD1, per 6 matching bases. The clonotype originates from a human donor with multiple sclerosis. Material for sequencing was CD8+ T cells from PBMCs. The DNA sequence is as follows: TGCGCCAGCAGCCAAGAGTACCCCACAGGGACCTACGAGCAGTACTTC. Its coded protein is CASSQEYPTGTYEQYF.